One sample yielded the 10 T cell receptor beta chains listed below, sequenced in a study of blood T cell repertoires in COVID-19 (dated by TCRdb to the early 2020s). Libraries came from the immunoSEQ multiplex PCR assay. The table was pulled from immuneACCESS by TCRdb, which kept in-frame rearrangements only. Such tables lose some clones; where checked, under half of the loss comes from unresolved V genes, and the rest has no known cause. This sample comprises 140,000 to 150,000 clones, roughly 90% of them detected only once. The ten largest clones take up around 3.2% of the sample. Source material: peripheral blood. Receptors were obtained from a man aged 60 to 69 with active or convalescent COVID-19.

V gene TRBV3-1 (or the pseudogene TRBV3-2) combines with J gene TRBJ2-7; D possibly corresponds to TRBD2 (6 bases). Germline V gives CDR1 LGHDT, CDR2 YNNKEL (reference sequence). This CDR3 contains 14 residues. The V and J ends lost 1 base and 3 bases respectively, with 10 bases between them. The CDR3 DNA is TGTGCCAGCAGCCAAGGTATAGCGGTCTACGAGCAGTACTTC. Protein: CASSQGIAVYEQYF.

The J gene is TRBJ2-6, the V gene TRBV5-1, with TRBD1 matching 11 bases. The CDR3 is 17 residues long. Losses at the gene ends were 7 bases for V and 1 base for J; bases not matched to a gene: 7. Germline loops: CDR1 SGHRS, CDR2 YFSETQ. CDR3 in DNA: TGCGCCAGCGCCCGGACAGGGGGCGTTTCTGGGGCCAACGTCCTGACTTTC. Translation: CASARTGGVSGANVLTF.

The chain uses TRBV30 and TRBJ1-2; 7 nucleotides match TRBD1. This CDR3 has 15 amino acids. The V gene end was trimmed by 2 bases and the J gene end by 1 base; junction bases not matched to a gene: 7. The V gene's germline CDR1 is GTSNPN and CDR2 SVGIG (reference sequence). This chain's CDR3 is CAWSFGTESNYGYTF. DNA for the CDR3: TGTGCCTGGAGTTTTGGGACAGAAAGTAACTATGGCTACACCTTC.

The chain joins TRBV10-3 to TRBJ2-3; 8 nucleotides align to TRBD2. From germline, CDR1 is ENHRY and CDR2 SYGVKD. The CDR3 loop spans 14 amino acids. V shed 5 bases, J shed 1 base, and the junction held 2 bases outside the gene matches. The CDR3 spells CAISTLAGTDTQYF. The CDR3 bases are TGTGCCATCAGTACACTAGCGGGCACAGATACGCAGTATTTT.

The rearrangement joins TRBV7-2 to TRBJ1-2; TRBD1 is a possible D gene (5 bases). The germline CDR1 and CDR2 sequences are SGHTA and FQGNSA. The length of the CDR3 is 16 residues. V was pared by 4 bases and J by 5 bases, with 20 bases between. CDR3 DNA sequence: TGTGCCAGCAGCTCCCCCCTCCGTGGGACTGCTTATGGCTACACCTTC. It specifies CASSSPLRGTAYGYTF.

CDR3 loop: CASSLTSDNRGEQYF. The DNA for the CDR3 is TGTGCCAGCAGCTTGACCTCGGACAACCGGGGGGAGCAGTACTTC. This chain links TRBV5-6 with TRBJ2-7; maybe TRBD2 (6 bases). In germline, CDR1 is SGHDT, CDR2 YYEEEE. The CDR3 sequence is 15 residues long. With 1 base removed from V and 7 bases from J, the gap between germline ends came to 18 bases.

V gene TRBV27 combines with J gene TRBJ2-1; 9 bases match TRBD2. The germline CDR1 and CDR2 sequences are MNHEY and SMNVEV (reference sequence). With V trimmed by 8 bases and J by 8 bases, 7 bases remained unmatched. CDR3 length equals 13 residues. CDR3 in DNA: TGTGCCAGCGAAGCGCGGGAGGGTGATGAGCAGTTCTTC. This codes for CASEAREGDEQFF.

This clone was detected once. V gene TRBV18 combines with J gene TRBJ1-1; D gene ambiguous. V lost 6 bases and J 1 base, leaving 12 bases between the germline ends. Germline CDR1 is KGHSH and CDR2 is LQKENI. CDR3 length: 14 residues. CDR3: CASSLSGGNTEAFF. The CDR3 DNA reads as TGTGCCAGCTCCTTAAGCGGCGGGAACACTGAAGCTTTCTTT.

V is TRBV18 and J is TRBJ2-2; a possible D gene is TRBD2 (5 bases). This CDR3 contains 16 residues. V lost 0 bases and J lost 2, with 10 bases in between. CDR1 and CDR2 from the germline V gene are KGHSH and LQKENI. The CDR3 loop reads CASSPPIGVNTGELFF. CDR3 coding DNA: TGTGCCAGCTCACCACCGATCGGGGTAAACACCGGGGAGCTGTTTTTT.

This clone has a handful of counts. The chain carries TRBV28 and TRBJ2-1; D might be TRBD2 (5 bases). With 6 bases removed from V and 7 bases from J, the gap between germline ends came to 19 bases. The germline CDR1 and CDR2 sequences are MDHEN and SYDVKM. The CDR3 length is 15 residues. CDR3 region: CASRGAALESNEQFF. In DNA form, the CDR3 reads TGTGCCAGCAGGGGAGCGGCCCTCGAGAGTAATGAGCAGTTCTTC.